This passage covers 5 T cell receptor beta chains from one sample sequenced in a study of Ad26.COV2.S vaccination and SARS-CoV-2 variants. The protocol was immunoSEQ multiplex PCR, while the TCRdb copy is restricted to in-frame clones and leaves out a portion. This table has 400,000 to 450,000 clones, 80% to 95% appearing once. Treatment given: 15 to 20 received Ad26.COV2.S at low or high dose, single or two shots; a few received placebo; per-sample allocation not given. Repertoires come from day 63 after the first vaccine or placebo injection. This specimen was peripheral blood, taken in a trial of Ad26.COV2.S vaccine versus placebo. These TCRs come from a person aged 18-65 years who received the Ad26.COV2.S COVID-19 vaccine or a placebo.

The rearrangement joins TRBV19 to TRBJ1-2; D is perhaps TRBD1 (5 bases). Germline values: CDR1 LNHDA, CDR2 SQIVND (reference sequence). The CDR3 consists of 16 residues. V lost 7 bases to trimming and J lost 3 bases, with 21 bases between them. CDR3 DNA: TGTGCCAGTAACCGGGACCGGGTCGGTTCGGACTATGGCTACACCTTC. This codes for CASNRDRVGSDYGYTF.

This clone was recorded only once. This chain joins TRBV19 and TRBJ2-7; D is undetermined. CDR1 LNHDA and CDR2 SQIVND come from the germline V gene (reference sequence). The length of the CDR3 is 14 residues. Between the trimmed V and J ends, which lost 7 bases and 7 bases, there was a span of 20 bases. The DNA of the CDR3 is TGTGCCAGTACATCCAACTTCCAGTCGGTAGAGCAGTACTTC. This codes for CASTSNFQSVEQYF.

This clone has only one observation. The V and J genes are TRBV2 and TRBJ2-4; 9 bases align to TRBD1. V was clipped by 6 bases and J by 6 bases; unmatched bases: 3. CDR1 is SNHLY, CDR2 FYNNEI, per germline. The CDR3 sequence is 13 residues long. The CDR3 nucleotides are TGTGCCAGCAGCCCGGGACAGGGAAACATTCAGTACTTC. This codes for CASSPGQGNIQYF.

This rearrangement joins TRBV11-2 to TRBJ2-1, with 9 positions matching TRBD2. Germline V gene lookup returns CDR1 SGHAT and CDR2 FQNNGV. CDR3 length equals 18 residues. V gave up 1 base and J gave up 6 bases; unmatched junction bases: 13. DNA of the CDR3: TGTGCCAGCAGCTTAGGTCATTACTTAGCGGGAGATGGCAATGAGCAGTTCTTC. Translated: CASSLGHYLAGDGNEQFF.

The chain combines TRBV11-2 with TRBJ2-7; D possibly corresponds to TRBD2 (5 bases). Germline V gene sequence: CDR1 SGHAT, CDR2 FQNNGV. There are 13 residues in the CDR3. V lost 1 base and J 3 bases, leaving 7 bases between the germline ends. The CDR3 here is CASSLGTGYEQYF. CDR3 DNA sequence: TGTGCCAGCAGCTTAGGGACTGGCTACGAGCAGTACTTC.